The rows below give T cell receptor beta chains drawn from one sample of a study of blood T cell repertoires in COVID-19. Sequenced by immunoSEQ multiplex PCR; TCRdb stores in-frame clones only, minus some. The sample yields 200,000 to 250,000 clones, around nine tenths seen once. The specimen was peripheral blood. These receptors originate from a man aged 55 to 70 with COVID-19, enrolled during active disease. Each CDR3 is given with its conserved first and last residue. D genes are given only for firm matches. Not every row has a clone size; where given, it reads once, few, many or a size class.

clone size: .; D gene: TRBD1; V gene: TRBV2; J gene: TRBJ1-2; CDR3 protein: CASSTDRGGDGYTF; CDR3 DNA: TGTGCCAGCAGTACGGACAGGGGAGGGGATGGCTACACCTTC
clone size: .; D gene: .; V gene: TRBV9; J gene: TRBJ1-6; CDR3 protein: CASSFADTVNSPLHF; CDR3 DNA: TGTGCCAGCAGCTTCGCGGACACGGTCAATTCACCCCTCCACTTT
clone size: .; D gene: .; V gene: TRBV20-1; J gene: TRBJ1-5; CDR3 protein: CSASSPRGGDQPQHF; CDR3 DNA: TGCAGTGCTAGTTCCCCCCGGGGGGGAGATCAGCCCCAGCATTTT
clone size: .; D gene: .; V gene: TRBV21-1; J gene: TRBJ2-5; CDR3 protein: CASSPRQSGTQYF; CDR3 DNA: TGTGCCAGCAGCCCACGCCAAAGCGGGACCCAGTACTTC
clone size: .; D gene: TRBD2; V gene: TRBV2; J gene: TRBJ2-7; CDR3 protein: CASSDSGRGSYEQYF; CDR3 DNA: TGTGCCAGCAGCGATAGCGGGAGAGGATCCTACGAGCAGTACTTC
clone size: .; D gene: TRBD2; V gene: TRBV7-2; J gene: TRBJ2-3; CDR3 protein: CASSPSGSRTDTQYF; CDR3 DNA: TGTGCCAGCAGCCCGAGCGGGAGTAGGACAGATACGCAGTATTTT
clone size: .; D gene: .; V gene: TRBV21-1; J gene: TRBJ2-3; CDR3 protein: CASSGPSNTDTQYF; CDR3 DNA: TGTGCCAGCAGCGGTCCGTCTAACACAGATACGCAGTATTTT
clone size: few; D gene: .; V gene: TRBV6-5; J gene: TRBJ1-2; CDR3 protein: CASTPSQGPYGYTF; CDR3 DNA: TGTGCCAGCACCCCGTCCCAGGGGCCCTATGGCTACACCTTC
clone size: .; D gene: TRBD1; V gene: TRBV3-1/TRBV3-2; J gene: TRBJ2-7; CDR3 protein: CASSQGAGTGLYEQYF; CDR3 DNA: TGTGCCAGCAGCCAAGGGGCCGGGACAGGGCTATACGAGCAGTACTTC
clone size: .; D gene: TRBD2; V gene: TRBV3-1/TRBV3-2; J gene: TRBJ2-6; CDR3 protein: CASSRTWGGAGANVLTF; CDR3 DNA: TGTGCCAGCAGCCGCACCTGGGGGGGTGCTGGGGCCAACGTCCTGACTTTC